This T cell receptor beta chain was sequenced during a study of T cell changes during pregnancy in multiple sclerosis. Some clones are missing from TCRdb's copy, which holds only in-frame ones; the method was immunoSEQ multiplex PCR. The sample lists approximately 90,000 clones, 91% occurring once. Germline assignment: CDR1 SGHRS and CDR2 YFSETQ. This CDR3 has 14 amino acids. V lost 4 bases and J 5 bases, leaving 12 bases between the germline ends. The starting material was peripheral blood, obtained after pregnancy. V usage is TRBV5-1 and J usage is TRBJ1-4; maybe TRBD1 (5 bases). This TCR was recovered from a female donor in good health, enrolled as a control in a pregnancy study. CDR3 sequence (DNA): TGCGCCAGCAGCGCGGGACCTCAAAATGAAAAACTGTTTTTT. Encoded protein: CASSAGPQNEKLFF.